A selection of T cell receptor beta chains follows, all from one sample in a study of regulatory T cells in long-lasting Graves disease. TCRdb reanalysed the multiplex PCR reads using MiXCR and keeps one entry per CDR3 protein. The sample has about 430,000 distinct CDR3 sequences; approximately 15% are singletons. This sample also appeared in a second study, on T cells in Graves' hyperthyroidism and ophthalmopathy.

The material was peripheral blood mononuclear cells (PBMCs), obtained at new diagnosis, from a patient treated with antithyroid drugs. The receptors derive from a woman aged 40-49 years with Graves disease. Both conserved end residues are part of each CDR3. A D gene is named only where the DNA matches it firmly. Clone size is not always given. Where it is, it says once, few, many or a class for expanded clones.

v_call	cdr3_length	j_call	d_call	clone_size	cdr3_nt	cdr3_aa
TRBV7-2	15	TRBJ2-7	.	many	TGTGCCAGCAGCCAGGGGCGGCCGATAGGGTACGAGCAGTACTTC	CASSQGRPIGYEQYF
TRBV5-6	14	TRBJ1-1	.	.	TGTGCCAGCAGCTTTTACGACCTGAACACTGAAGCTTTCTTT	CASSFYDLNTEAFF
TRBV20-1	14	TRBJ1-2	.	.	TGCAGTGCTAGCCGACCCGGGGCAACGATTGGCTACACCTTC	CSASRPGATIGYTF
TRBV6-1	13	TRBJ1-1	TRBD1	many	TGTGCCAGCAGTACAGGGGGCCGCACTGAAGCTTTCTTT	CASSTGGRTEAFF
TRBV6-1	13	TRBJ1-2	.	many	TGTGCCAGCAGTGAACACACCGGCTATGGCTACACCTTC	CASSEHTGYGYTF
TRBV9	13	TRBJ2-3	.	few	TGTGCCAGCAGCGTATCCCACACAGATACGCAGTATTTT	CASSVSHTDTQYF
TRBV11-1	14	TRBJ2-7	.	few	TGTGCCAGCAGCTTAAGGCGGAGCTCCTACGAGCAGTACTTC	CASSLRRSSYEQYF
TRBV5-6	15	TRBJ2-5	.	many	TGTGCCAGCAGCTTCGCGATGGACAGCCAAGAGACCCAGTACTTC	CASSFAMDSQETQYF
TRBV19	13	TRBJ2-7	.	many	TGTGCCAGTAGTATAGATGGCACCTACGAGCAGTACTTC	CASSIDGTYEQYF
TRBV2	17	TRBJ2-3	TRBD2	many	TGTGCCAGCAGGGGGATTGGAGCGGGAGTATTCACAGATACGCAGTATTTT	CASRGIGAGVFTDTQYF
TRBV3-1	14	TRBJ2-1	TRBD2	many	TGTGCCAGCAGCCGGCCGGGGGGATCGAATGAGCAGTTCTTC	CASSRPGGSNEQFF
TRBV25-1	15	TRBJ2-1	TRBD2	many	TGTGCCAGCCGCCCAAGCGGGAAGGCCTACAATGAGCAGTTCTTC	CASRPSGKAYNEQFF
TRBV11-2	15	TRBJ2-1	TRBD2	.	TGTGCCAGCAGCTTAGGGGCGGGAGGGAGGCATGAGCAGTTCTTC	CASSLGAGGRHEQFF
TRBV5-4	16	TRBJ2-1	TRBD2	many	TGTGCCAGCAGCCCTCCGGGACTAGCGGGAAGGAATGAGCAGTTCTTC	CASSPPGLAGRNEQFF
TRBV11-3	16	TRBJ2-1	TRBD2	.	TGTGCCAGCAGCCCCCACGGGACGGGAGGGTTGAATGAGCAGTTCTTC	CASSPHGTGGLNEQFF
TRBV7-2	14	TRBJ2-7	.	many	TGTGCCAGCAGCTCACATCCGAGCTCCTACGAGCAGTACTTC	CASSSHPSSYEQYF
TRBV29-1	14	TRBJ2-1	.	few	TGCAGCGTTGAAGGAGCCAGCGGGCAAAGATGGCAGTTCTTC	CSVEGASGQRWQFF
TRBV29-1	11	TRBJ1-2	TRBD1	.	TGCAGCGTAAGACAGGGGCTGGGCTACACCTTC	CSVRQGLGYTF
TRBV5-4	15	TRBJ2-1	TRBD2	.	TGTGCCAGCAGCTGGGGACTAGCGGGAATGTATGAGCAGTTCTTC	CASSWGLAGMYEQFF
TRBV30	14	TRBJ2-1	.	few	TGTGCCTGGAAGGCAGACAGCTCCTACAATGAGCAGTTCTTC	CAWKADSSYNEQFF
TRBV20-1	11	TRBJ1-1	.	few	TGCAGTGCTAGGAGGGACACTGAAGCTTTCTTT	CSARRDTEAFF
TRBV12-3/TRBV12-4	14	TRBJ2-3	.	many	TGTGCCAGCAGTTTTGGACCAGGGACAGATACGCAGTATTTT	CASSFGPGTDTQYF
TRBV6-1	15	TRBJ2-1	TRBD2	many	TGTGCCAGCAGCTCGATAGCGGGAGGTCAGAATGAGCAGTTCTTC	CASSSIAGGQNEQFF
TRBV3-1	14	TRBJ2-7	TRBD2	.	TGTGCCAGCAGCCAAAGCGGGGGGCTCTACGAGCAGTACTTC	CASSQSGGLYEQYF
TRBV15	16	TRBJ2-2	.	.	TGTGCCACCAGCTTCGGTCAGGGGCGAGGCACCGGGGAGCTGTTTTTT	CATSFGQGRGTGELFF
TRBV4-1	13	TRBJ2-7	.	many	TGCGCCAGCAGCCCAAAGGAACTCCACGAGCAGTACTTC	CASSPKELHEQYF
TRBV11-1	12	TRBJ2-7	.	many	TGTGCCAGCAGCGAAGACTACTACGAGCAGTACTTC	CASSEDYYEQYF
TRBV28	15	TRBJ2-7	.	many	TGTGCCAGCAGCGAAACCGGGATCCTCTCCTACGAGCAGTACTTC	CASSETGILSYEQYF
TRBV11-3	13	TRBJ2-1	.	many	TGTGCCAGCACCCCGGGGGCGTACAATGAGCAGTTCTTC	CASTPGAYNEQFF
TRBV25-1	14	TRBJ1-1	.	many	TGTGCCAGCAGTGCGGGACAATTGAACACTGAAGCTTTCTTT	CASSAGQLNTEAFF
TRBV2	14	TRBJ1-5	.	few	TGTGCCAGCAGGGGTGGGACAAGCAATCAGCCCCAGCATTTT	CASRGGTSNQPQHF
TRBV28	15	TRBJ2-5	.	many	TGTGCCAGCAGTTTAGAGGGGCCGTTCCAAGAGACCCAGTACTTC	CASSLEGPFQETQYF
TRBV11-2	13	TRBJ2-1	TRBD2	many	TGTGCCAGCAGCTCGGGACTATGGAATGAGCAGTTCTTC	CASSSGLWNEQFF
TRBV29-1	13	TRBJ2-1	TRBD2	many	TGCAGCGTTGAAGGACTAGCGTCCAATGAGCAGTTCTTC	CSVEGLASNEQFF
TRBV11-3	15	TRBJ2-7	.	many	TGTGCCAGCAGCTTAGATGTGGGGGCGGCCTACGAGCAGTACTTC	CASSLDVGAAYEQYF
TRBV12-3/TRBV12-4	14	TRBJ2-7	TRBD1	many	TGTGCCAGCAGCTCGGGACAGGGGGCGGCCGAGCAGTACTTC	CASSSGQGAAEQYF
TRBV4-1	17	TRBJ2-1	.	.	TGCGCCAGCAGCCAAGAGGGGAGGGGGAGACACGGGAATGAGCAGTTCTTC	CASSQEGRGRHGNEQFF
TRBV6-2/TRBV6-3	15	TRBJ2-3	TRBD1	many	TGTGCCAGCAGTCCTGATGACAGGGTCGGAGATACGCAGTATTTT	CASSPDDRVGDTQYF
TRBV5-1	16	TRBJ2-3	.	many	TGCGCCAGCAGCTTGGATGGGCAGGGGATCGCAGATACGCAGTATTTT	CASSLDGQGIADTQYF
TRBV7-2	13	TRBJ1-5	.	many	TGTGCCAGCAGCTCAACTAGACTGCAACCCCAGCATTTT	CASSSTRLQPQHF
TRBV5-1	15	TRBJ2-3	.	many	TGCGCCACCCAGCAGGAGGGACAGTACACAGATACGCAGTATTTT	CATQQEGQYTDTQYF
TRBV7-2	18	TRBJ2-1	TRBD2	once	TGTGCCAGCAGCCCAAGCCGTTTAGTAGCGGGGAACTACAATGAGCAGTTCTTC	CASSPSRLVAGNYNEQFF
TRBV30	15	TRBJ2-1	TRBD2	many	TGTGCCTGGTGGCGGACTAGCGGGAGATTCAATGAGCAGTTCTTC	CAWWRTSGRFNEQFF
TRBV19	13	TRBJ1-2	TRBD1	many	TGTGCCAGTAGCCTGGACAGGGTCTATGGCTACACCTTC	CASSLDRVYGYTF
TRBV6-5	14	TRBJ1-2	.	many	TGTGCCAGCAGTTACGCAGCCCTTGGGGATGGCTACACCTTC	CASSYAALGDGYTF
TRBV2	13	TRBJ2-3	.	many	TGTGCCAGCAACGTGCGTTGGGGTGATACGCAGTATTTT	CASNVRWGDTQYF
TRBV10-3	15	TRBJ2-1	TRBD1	.	TGTGCCATCACCCCGGACAGGGGTTCCTACAATGAGCAGTTCTTC	CAITPDRGSYNEQFF
TRBV28	14	TRBJ1-1	.	few	TGTGCCAGCAGTTTAGACCACATGAACACTGAAGCTTTCTTT	CASSLDHMNTEAFF
TRBV29-1	15	TRBJ2-3	TRBD2	few	TGCAGCGTTGAACGGGGCGGGAGTGGGACAGATACGCAGTATTTT	CSVERGGSGTDTQYF
TRBV12-3/TRBV12-4	17	TRBJ1-2	.	.	TGTGCCAGCAGTTTTGGGCCTCCCGGACGAGCTAACTATGGCCACACCTTC	CASSFGPPGRANYGHTF
TRBV28	17	TRBJ2-1	TRBD2	many	TGTGCCAGCAGTCCCATCTTCCTAGCGGGAGGCTCCAATGAGCAGTTCTTC	CASSPIFLAGGSNEQFF
TRBV12-3/TRBV12-4	13	TRBJ2-7	TRBD1	many	TGTGCCAGCAGTCCGCGACAGGGTGGCGAGCAGTACTTC	CASSPRQGGEQYF
TRBV12-3/TRBV12-4	14	TRBJ2-5	.	many	TGTGCCAGCAGTAAGACTAGAGGACGGGAGACCCAGTACTTC	CASSKTRGRETQYF
TRBV24-1	15	TRBJ2-3	TRBD2	.	TGTGCCACCAGTGATTTTAGCGGGAGTACAGATACGCAGTATTTT	CATSDFSGSTDTQYF
TRBV18	15	TRBJ2-3	TRBD2	few	TGTGCCAGCTCACCCAAGCGGGAGCCGGGAGATACGCAGTATTTT	CASSPKREPGDTQYF